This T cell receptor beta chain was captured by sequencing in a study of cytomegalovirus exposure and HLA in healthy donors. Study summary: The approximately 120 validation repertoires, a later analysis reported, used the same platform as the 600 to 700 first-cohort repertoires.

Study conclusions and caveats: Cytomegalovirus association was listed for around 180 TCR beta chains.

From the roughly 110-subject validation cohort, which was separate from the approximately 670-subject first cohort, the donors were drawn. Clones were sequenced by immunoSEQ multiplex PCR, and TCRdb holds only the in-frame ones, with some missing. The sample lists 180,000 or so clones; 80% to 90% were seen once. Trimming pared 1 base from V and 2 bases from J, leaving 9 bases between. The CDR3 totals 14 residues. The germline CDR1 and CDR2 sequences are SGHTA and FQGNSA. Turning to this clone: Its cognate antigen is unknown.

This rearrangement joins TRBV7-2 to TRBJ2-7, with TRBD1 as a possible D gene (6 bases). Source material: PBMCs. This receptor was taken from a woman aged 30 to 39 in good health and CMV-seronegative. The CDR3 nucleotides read TGTGCCAGCAGCTTAGACAGGGTGGCCTACGAGCAGTACTTC. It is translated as CASSLDRVAYEQYF. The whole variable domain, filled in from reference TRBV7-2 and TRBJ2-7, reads GAGVSQSPSNKVTEKGKDVELRCDPISGHTALYWYRQSLGQGLEFLIYFQGNSAPDKSGLPSDRFSAERTGGSVSTLTIQRTQQEDSAVYLCASSLDRVAYEQYFGPGTRLTVT.